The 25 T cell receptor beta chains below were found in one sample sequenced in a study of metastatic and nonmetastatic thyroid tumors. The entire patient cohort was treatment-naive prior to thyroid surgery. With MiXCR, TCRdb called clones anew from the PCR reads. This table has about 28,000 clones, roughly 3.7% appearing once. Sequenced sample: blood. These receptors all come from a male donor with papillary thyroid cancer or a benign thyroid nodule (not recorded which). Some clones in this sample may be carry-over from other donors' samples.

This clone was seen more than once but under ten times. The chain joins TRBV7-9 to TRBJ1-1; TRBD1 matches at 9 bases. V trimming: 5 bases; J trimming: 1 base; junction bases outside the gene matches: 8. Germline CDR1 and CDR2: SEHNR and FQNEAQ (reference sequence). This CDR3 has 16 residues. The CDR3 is CASSARQGVGNTEAFF. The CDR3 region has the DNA TGTGCCAGCAGCGCAAGACAGGGGGTCGGGAACACTGAAGCTTTCTTT.

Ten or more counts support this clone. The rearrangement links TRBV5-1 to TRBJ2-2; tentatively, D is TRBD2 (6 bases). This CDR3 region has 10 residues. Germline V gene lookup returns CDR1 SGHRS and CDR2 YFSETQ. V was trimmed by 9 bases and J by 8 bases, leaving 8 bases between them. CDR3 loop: CAIGGGELFF. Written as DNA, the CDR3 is TGCGCCATCGGAGGGGGGGAGCTGTTTTTT.

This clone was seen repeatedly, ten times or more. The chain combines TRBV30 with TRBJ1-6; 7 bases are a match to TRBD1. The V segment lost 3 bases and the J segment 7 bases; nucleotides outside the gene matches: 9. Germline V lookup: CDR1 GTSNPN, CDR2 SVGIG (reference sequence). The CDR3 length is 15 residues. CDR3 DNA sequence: TGTGCCTGGAGAGCCAGGCACAGGGGCAATTCACCCCTCCACTTT. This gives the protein CAWRARHRGNSPLHF.

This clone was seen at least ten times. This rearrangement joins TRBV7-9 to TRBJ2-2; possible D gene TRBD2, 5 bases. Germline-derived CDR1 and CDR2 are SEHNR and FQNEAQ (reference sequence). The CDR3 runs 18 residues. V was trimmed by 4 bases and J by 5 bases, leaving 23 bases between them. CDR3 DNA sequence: TGTGCCAGCAGCTCCCCCGCGGGTGTGCGTTTGAGGACCGGGGAGCTGTTTTTT. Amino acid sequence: CASSSPAGVRLRTGELFF. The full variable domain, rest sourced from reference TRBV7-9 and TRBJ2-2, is DTGVSQNPRHKITKRGQNVTFRCDPISEHNRLYWYRQTLGQGPEFLTYFQNEAQLEKSRLLSDRFSAERPKGSFSTLEIQRTEQGDSAMYLCASSSPAGVRLRTGELFFGEGSRLTVL.

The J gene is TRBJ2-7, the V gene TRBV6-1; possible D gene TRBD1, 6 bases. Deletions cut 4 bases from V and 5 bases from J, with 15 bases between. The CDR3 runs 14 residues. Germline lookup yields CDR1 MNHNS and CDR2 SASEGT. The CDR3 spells CASSARFGGHEQYF. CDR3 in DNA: TGTGCCAGCAGTGCTCGGTTTGGGGGCCACGAGCAGTACTTC.

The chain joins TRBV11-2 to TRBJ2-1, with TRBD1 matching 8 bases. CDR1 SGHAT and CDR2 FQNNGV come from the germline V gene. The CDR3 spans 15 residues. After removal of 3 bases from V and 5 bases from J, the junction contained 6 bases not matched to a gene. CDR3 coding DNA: TGTGCCAGCAGCTTTACAGGGGGTTTTAACAATGAGCAGTTCTTC. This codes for CASSFTGGFNNEQFF.

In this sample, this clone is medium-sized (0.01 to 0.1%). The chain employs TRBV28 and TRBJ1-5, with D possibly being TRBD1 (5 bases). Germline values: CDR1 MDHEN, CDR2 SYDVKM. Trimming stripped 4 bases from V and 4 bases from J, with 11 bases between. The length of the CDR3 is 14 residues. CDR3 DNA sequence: TGTGCCAGCAGTTCCGAGGCAGGGAATCAGCCCCAGCATTTT. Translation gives CASSSEAGNQPQHF.

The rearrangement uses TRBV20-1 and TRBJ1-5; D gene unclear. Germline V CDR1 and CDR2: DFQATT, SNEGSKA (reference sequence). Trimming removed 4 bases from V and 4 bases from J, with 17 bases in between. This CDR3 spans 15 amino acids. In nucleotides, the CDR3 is TGCAGTGCTACCCCCACTGCCAGTCCTAATCAGCCCCAGCATTTT. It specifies CSATPTASPNQPQHF.

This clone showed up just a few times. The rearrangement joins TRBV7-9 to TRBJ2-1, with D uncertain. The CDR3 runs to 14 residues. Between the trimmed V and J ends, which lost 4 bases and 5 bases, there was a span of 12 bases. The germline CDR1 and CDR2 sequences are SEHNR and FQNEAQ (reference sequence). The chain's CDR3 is CASSYVHTNNEQFF. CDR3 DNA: TGTGCCAGCAGCTACGTACATACTAACAATGAGCAGTTCTTC.

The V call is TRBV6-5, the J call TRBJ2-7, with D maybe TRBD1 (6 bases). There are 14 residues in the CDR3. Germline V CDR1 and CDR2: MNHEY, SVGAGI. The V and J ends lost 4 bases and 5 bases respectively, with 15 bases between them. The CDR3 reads CASSSRTVYDEQYF. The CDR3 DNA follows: TGTGCCAGCAGTTCCCGGACAGTCTATGACGAGCAGTACTTC.

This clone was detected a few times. CDR3 in DNA: TGTGCCAGCAGTTTAGAAGCCGCCACAGATACGCAGTATTTT. Protein sequence: CASSLEAATDTQYF. This chain links TRBV28 with TRBJ2-3; D is uncertain. The V end was cut by 2 bases, the J end by 2 bases, with 8 bases between. This CDR3 spans 14 amino acids. Germline CDR1 reads MDHEN; CDR2 reads SYDVKM.

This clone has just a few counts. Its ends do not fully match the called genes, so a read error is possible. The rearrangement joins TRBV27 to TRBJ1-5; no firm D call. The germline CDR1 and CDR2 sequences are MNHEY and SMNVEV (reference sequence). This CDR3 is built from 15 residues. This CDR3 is CANSLWAVSNQPQHF. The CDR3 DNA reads TGTGCCAACAGTTTATGGGCCGTAAGCAATCAGCCCCAGCATTTT.

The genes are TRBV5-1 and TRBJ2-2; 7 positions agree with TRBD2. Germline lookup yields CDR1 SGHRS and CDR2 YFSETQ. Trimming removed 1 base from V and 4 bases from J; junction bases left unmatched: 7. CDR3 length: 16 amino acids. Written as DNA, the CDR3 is TGCGCCAGCAGCTTGTCTGGGGGAGGGAGCACCGGGGAGCTGTTTTTT. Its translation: CASSLSGGGSTGELFF. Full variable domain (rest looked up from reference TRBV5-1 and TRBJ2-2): KAGVTQTPRYLIKTRGQQVTLSCSPISGHRSVSWYQQTPGQGLQFLFEYFSETQRNKGNFPGRFSGRQFSNSRSEMNVSTLELGDSALYLCASSLSGGGSTGELFFGEGSRLTVL.

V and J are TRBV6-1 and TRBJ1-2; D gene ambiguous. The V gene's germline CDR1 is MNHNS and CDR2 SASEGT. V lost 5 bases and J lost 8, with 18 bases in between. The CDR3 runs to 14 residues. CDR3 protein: CASSPYGLGIGYTF. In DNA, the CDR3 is TGTGCCAGCAGTCCCTACGGACTCGGGATAGGCTACACCTTC.

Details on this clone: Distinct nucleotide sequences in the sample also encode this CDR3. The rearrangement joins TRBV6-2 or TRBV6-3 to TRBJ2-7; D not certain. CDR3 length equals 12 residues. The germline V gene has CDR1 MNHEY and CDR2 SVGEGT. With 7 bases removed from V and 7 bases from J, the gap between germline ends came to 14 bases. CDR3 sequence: CASTDLPGEQYF. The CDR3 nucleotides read TGTGCCAGCACAGACCTCCCCGGGGAGCAGTACTTC.

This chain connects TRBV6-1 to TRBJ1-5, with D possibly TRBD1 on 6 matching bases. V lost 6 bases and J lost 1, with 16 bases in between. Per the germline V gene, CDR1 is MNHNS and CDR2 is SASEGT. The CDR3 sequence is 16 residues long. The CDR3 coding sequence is TGTGCCAGCAGGGGGAAGGGGGTGCAGAGCAATCAGCCCCAGCATTTT. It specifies CASRGKGVQSNQPQHF.

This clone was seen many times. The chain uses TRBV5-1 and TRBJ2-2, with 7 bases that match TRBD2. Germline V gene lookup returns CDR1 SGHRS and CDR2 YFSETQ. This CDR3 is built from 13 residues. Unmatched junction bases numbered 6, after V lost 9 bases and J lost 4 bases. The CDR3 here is CATGLVSTGELFF. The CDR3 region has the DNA TGCGCCACCGGACTAGTCAGCACCGGGGAGCTGTTTTTT.

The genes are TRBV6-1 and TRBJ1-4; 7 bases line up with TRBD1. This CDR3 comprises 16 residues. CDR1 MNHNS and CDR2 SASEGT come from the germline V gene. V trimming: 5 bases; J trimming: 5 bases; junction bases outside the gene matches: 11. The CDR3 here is CASSPPRTGGNEKLFF. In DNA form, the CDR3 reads TGTGCCAGCAGTCCTCCACGGACAGGTGGAAATGAAAAACTGTTTTTT.

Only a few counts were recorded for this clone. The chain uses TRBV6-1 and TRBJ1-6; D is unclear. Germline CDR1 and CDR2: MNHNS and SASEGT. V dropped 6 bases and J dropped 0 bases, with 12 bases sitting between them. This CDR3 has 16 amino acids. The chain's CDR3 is CASRRTPSSYNSPLHF. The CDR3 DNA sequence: TGTGCCAGCAGAAGGACGCCGAGCTCCTATAATTCACCCCTCCACTTT.

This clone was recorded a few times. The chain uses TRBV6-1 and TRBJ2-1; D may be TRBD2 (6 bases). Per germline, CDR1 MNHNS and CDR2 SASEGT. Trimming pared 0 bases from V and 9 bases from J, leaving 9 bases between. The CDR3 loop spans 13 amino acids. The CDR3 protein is CASSEAAGSEQFF. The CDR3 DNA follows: TGTGCCAGCAGTGAAGCGGCGGGGAGTGAGCAGTTCTTC.

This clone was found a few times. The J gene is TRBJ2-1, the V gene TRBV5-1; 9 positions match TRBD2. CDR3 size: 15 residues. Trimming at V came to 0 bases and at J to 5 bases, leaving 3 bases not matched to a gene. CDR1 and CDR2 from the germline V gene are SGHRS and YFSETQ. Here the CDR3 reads CASSLVPSGNNEQFF. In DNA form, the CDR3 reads TGCGCCAGCAGCTTGGTGCCTAGCGGGAACAATGAGCAGTTCTTC. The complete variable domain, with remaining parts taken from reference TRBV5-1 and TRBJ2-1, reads KAGVTQTPRYLIKTRGQQVTLSCSPISGHRSVSWYQQTPGQGLQFLFEYFSETQRNKGNFPGRFSGRQFSNSRSEMNVSTLELGDSALYLCASSLVPSGNNEQFFGPGTRLTVL.

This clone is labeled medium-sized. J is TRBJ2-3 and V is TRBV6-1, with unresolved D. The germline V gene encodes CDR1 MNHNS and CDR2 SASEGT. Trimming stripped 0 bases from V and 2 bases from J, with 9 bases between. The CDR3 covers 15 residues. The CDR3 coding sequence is TGTGCCAGCAGTGAAGCGGTAGGGTCCACAGATACGCAGTATTTT. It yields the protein CASSEAVGSTDTQYF.

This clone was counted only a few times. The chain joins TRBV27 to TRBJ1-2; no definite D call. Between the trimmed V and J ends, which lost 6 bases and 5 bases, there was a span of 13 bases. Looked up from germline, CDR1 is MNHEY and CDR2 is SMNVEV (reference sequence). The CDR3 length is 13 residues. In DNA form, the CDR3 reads TGTGCCAGCAGGACGTCATCAGGTTATGGCTACACCTTC. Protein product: CASRTSSGYGYTF.

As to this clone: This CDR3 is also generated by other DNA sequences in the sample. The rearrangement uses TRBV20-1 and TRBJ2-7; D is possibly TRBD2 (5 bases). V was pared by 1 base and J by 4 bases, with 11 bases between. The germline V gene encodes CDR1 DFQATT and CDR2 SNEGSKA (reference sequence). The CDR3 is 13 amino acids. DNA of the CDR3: TGCAGTGCTAGAGGGCTAGCAGGTTACGAGCAGTACTTC. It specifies CSARGLAGYEQYF.

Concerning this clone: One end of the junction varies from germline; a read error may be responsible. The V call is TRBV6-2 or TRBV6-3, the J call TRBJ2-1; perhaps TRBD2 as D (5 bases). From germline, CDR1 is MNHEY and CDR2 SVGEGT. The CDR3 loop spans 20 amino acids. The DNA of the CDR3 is TGTGCCAGCATTTACTTCCTAGGGTTTGATAGAGGGAGTGGCTACAATGAGCAGTTCTTC. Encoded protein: CASIYFLGFDRGSGYNEQFF.